This TCR beta chain was observed in a study of T cells in Graves' hyperthyroidism and ophthalmopathy (dated by TCRdb to about 2019). About the study as a whole: Peripheral blood samples were taken at initial diagnosis, before any treatment was given. TCR V-J signatures able to tell the groups apart were searched for in a discovery cohort of some 100 patients, of whom more than 40 had Graves' ophthalmopathy and roughly 59 had stable Graves' hyperthyroidism. Prospective prediction of ophthalmopathy was tested in an independent validation cohort of some 19 hyperthyroidism patients and 17 patients who later progressed to ophthalmopathy. The roughly 94 discovery patients were randomly divided into training and test sets at a 7:3 ratio. Thyroid tissue and blood T-cell repertoires from several Graves' hyperthyroidism patients were also compared in the study. After blood sampling, hyperthyroidism patients were treated with methimazole at a starting dose of 30 mg daily, and ophthalmopathy patients were treated with high-dose intravenous methylprednisolone. TCR Vbeta CDR3 sequencing of 130 to 150 peripheral blood samples (more than 40 ophthalmopathy, 70 to 85 hyperthyroidism and 17 progressor patients) is reported in the paper.

Stable Graves' hyperthyroidism was defined as the absence of progression to ophthalmopathy over 18 months of follow-up. The hyperthyroidism patients were between 18 and 65 years old and newly diagnosed, with a disease duration of less than 2 months. The study excluded patients with uncontrolled infections, other autoimmune diseases, pregnancy or lactation. Diagnoses were based on clinical symptoms, serum thyroxine and TRAb, thyroid ultrasound and orbital computed tomography. PBMCs were separated from about 10 ml of fresh peripheral blood using Ficoll-Paque density gradient centrifugation. Trizol reagent was used to extract total RNA, and RNA quality was then checked on an Agilent 2100 Bioanalyzer. The TCR beta CDR3 regions were amplified from the RNA transcripts. For the first round of RT-PCR on the TCR CDR3, the HTBI primer set was used together with the Qiagen OneStep RT-PCR kit. The libraries were constructed in a second round of multiplex PCR and then size-selected and purified. Paired-end sequencing of the libraries was performed with 100 bp reads on an Illumina HiSeq2000. From the authors' description of their analysis: Raw data were processed with SOAPnuke, discarding reads with adapters, uncalled bases, mean Phred below 15, or no exact constant-primer or identifier match. High-quality paired reads were merged with COPE v1.2.5, and unique nucleotide sequences were defined as clonotypes. Clonotypes were aligned to IMGT TRBV, TRBD and TRBJ reference segments using MiTCR v1.1. Analysis was restricted to V-J combinations with a frequency above 0.0001, which covered just over 98% of repertoires. A TCS score was defined as the ratio between F50 (clonal expansion) and ExV (chaos), using BLOSUM62-based TCRdist between CDR3 peptides within each V-J. Welch's t-statistics and random forest reduced roughly 500 V-J features to roughly 13, which were used in a naive Bayes classifier (R e1071). Through fastp at Q25 and MiXCR, TCRdb rebuilt clones from the public reads, retaining in-frame beta chains. Each CDR3 protein gets just one entry, which takes the most common genes and DNA from the rows behind it. The V and J calls and clone size come from TCRdb's table, not from the authors' own analysis. In all, the sample holds a few hundred thousand distinct CDR3 sequences, and 15% to 19% of those were seen once. The ten largest clones add up to around 7.3% of the sample.

Remarks on this clonotype: No antigen is known for it. Nothing much larger sits one base from this clone, and base qualities are not available.

On the study overall, not on this receptor specifically: Most expanded thyroid clonotypes (frequency above 0.001) were also found in blood, which suggests that blood repertoires may mirror thyroid immune responses. Sample size was not statistically predetermined, and blinding of investigators to group allocation was not performed. In validation, the model predicted progression to ophthalmopathy with over 60% sensitivity and over 72% specificity, a median of approximately 6.5 months before onset. A model built on a 13 V-J signature distinguished ophthalmopathy from stable hyperthyroidism, reaching 87.88% sensitivity and 81.08% specificity in cross-validation and 80%/75% in testing.

Taken from cysteine to phenylalanine, the CDR3 has 17 residues. Only CDR3 DNA remains: 51 bases, in frame from the first base. Here V drops 5 bases and J drops 4 bases, and the junction holds 16 bases not matched to any gene. The germline V gene (reference sequence) gives CDR1 as DFQATT and CDR2 as SNEGSKA. Sequencing was carried out using blood. The origin of this receptor is a young woman with Graves' hyperthyroidism. This sequence uses TRBV20-1 and TRBJ1-1; a stretch of 10 junction bases matches TRBD1. The nucleotide sequence is TGCAGTGCTCCACTGCCCGGGGACAGGGGCCGGGGCACTGAAGCTTTCTTT. This encodes CSAPLPGDRGRGTEAFF.